The 27 T cell receptor beta chains listed next were all sequenced from one sample in a study of blood T cell repertoires in COVID-19. Measured with immunoSEQ multiplex PCR; TCRdb has only the in-frame clones, and not every one. The data show about 72,000 clones, approximately 88% seen once. Sequenced sample: peripheral blood. The source is a man in his fifties or sixties with acute or convalescent COVID-19.

The chain couples TRBV19 to TRBJ2-7; possibly TRBD1 for D (7 bases). Trimming pared 1 base from V and 3 bases from J, leaving 10 bases between. The CDR3 has 14 amino acids. CDR1 LNHDA and CDR2 SQIVND come from the germline V gene (reference sequence). The CDR3 protein is CASSIGGDSYEQYF. CDR3 bases: TGTGCCAGTAGTATAGGCGGGGACAGCTACGAGCAGTACTTC.

The gene calls are TRBV28 and TRBJ1-1; D is unresolved. V lost 5 bases, J lost 1 base, and 8 bases lay in between. CDR3 length: 13 residues. Germline V lookup: CDR1 MDHEN, CDR2 SYDVKM. The CDR3 is CASSIPGNTEAFF. The CDR3 nucleotides read TGTGCCAGCAGTATCCCAGGGAACACTGAAGCTTTCTTT.

V usage is TRBV7-6 and J usage is TRBJ1-6; D unclear. Germline V CDR1 and CDR2: SGHVS, FNYEAQ. V lost 4 bases and J 7 bases, leaving 14 bases between the germline ends. The CDR3 extends over 15 amino acids. The CDR3 spells CASSSISGINSPLHF. CDR3 nucleotides: TGTGCCAGCAGCTCGATATCGGGGATAAATTCACCCCTCCACTTT.

The V call is TRBV2, the J call TRBJ1-4; D gene unclear. V lost 6 bases and J lost 1, with 12 bases in between. This CDR3 has 15 residues. Germline-derived CDR1 and CDR2 are SNHLY and FYNNEI. This chain's CDR3 is CASSPPEGTNEKLFF. CDR3 coding DNA: TGTGCCAGCAGCCCCCCCGAGGGAACTAATGAAAAACTGTTTTTT.

V usage is TRBV2 and J usage is TRBJ2-7; 9 bases map to TRBD1. CDR1 SNHLY and CDR2 FYNNEI come from the germline V gene. With 5 bases clipped from V and 4 bases from J, the junction kept 6 bases outside the gene matches. The CDR3 extends over 14 amino acids. CDR3: CASSLDRGGYEQYF. The CDR3 DNA reads TGTGCCAGCAGTCTCGACAGGGGGGGATACGAGCAGTACTTC.

Comment on this clone: At one boundary the junction diverges from the germline segment, which might be a read error. The CDR3 DNA follows: TGTGCCAGCAGGAATGCGAATACCGGGGAGCTGTTTTTT. This translates into CASRNANTGELFF. The J gene is TRBJ2-2, the V gene TRBV12-3 or TRBV12-4; D gene unclear. The CDR3 length is 13 residues.

The rearrangement uses TRBV7-8 and TRBJ1-1; a weak D match, TRBD1 (6 bases). Trimming removed 4 bases from V and 1 base from J, with 13 bases in between. Germline V lookup: CDR1 SGHVS, CDR2 FQNEAQ. This CDR3 has 15 residues. CDR3 coding DNA: TGTGCCAGCAGCTCAGCCGGGGGGGCGAACACTGAAGCTTTCTTT. Amino acid sequence: CASSSAGGANTEAFF.

The chain is built from TRBV7-9 and TRBJ2-5, with 8 bases fitting TRBD2. This CDR3 contains 17 residues. Germline V CDR1 and CDR2: SEHNR, FQNEAQ (reference sequence). The J segment lost 2 bases and the V segment lost 5 bases, leaving 13 bases of the junction unmatched. CDR3: CASSRRGYSGVQETQYF. CDR3 bases: TGTGCCAGCAGCCGCCGCGGGTATAGCGGGGTGCAAGAGACCCAGTACTTC.

The genes are TRBV2 and TRBJ2-7; 8 nucleotides line up with TRBD1. CDR1 is SNHLY, CDR2 FYNNEI, per germline. CDR3 length: 14 amino acids. With 4 bases clipped from V and 4 bases from J, the junction kept 6 bases outside the gene matches. CDR3 loop: CASSADREAYEQYF. Here the CDR3 DNA reads TGTGCCAGCAGTGCGGACAGGGAAGCGTACGAGCAGTACTTC.

The rearrangement uses TRBV19 and TRBJ2-1, with TRBD2 as a possible D gene (7 bases). Germline CDR1 LNHDA, CDR2 SQIVND (reference sequence). The germline V and J ends were trimmed by 6 bases and 2 bases, with 14 bases remaining between them. This CDR3 region has 15 residues. CDR3 DNA sequence: TGTGCCAGTAGCGGGGGGCGGGGTGCCTACAATGAGCAGTTCTTC. Protein sequence: CASSGGRGAYNEQFF. The variable domain in full, with the rest retrieved from reference TRBV19 and TRBJ2-1, is DGGITQSPKYLFRKEGQNVTLSCEQNLNHDAMYWYRQDPGQGLRLIYYSQIVNDFQKGDIAEGYSVSREKKESFPLTVTSAQKNPTAFYLCASSGGRGAYNEQFFGPGTRLTVL.

This sequence joins TRBV3-1 (or the pseudogene TRBV3-2) and TRBJ1-1; a weak D match, TRBD1 (5 bases). The CDR3 runs to 15 residues. Germline V gene lookup returns CDR1 LGHDT and CDR2 YNNKEL (reference sequence). Trimming took off 4 bases at V and 1 base at J, with 13 bases between the two ends. CDR3 sequence: CASSPIQDANTEAFF. The CDR3 DNA follows: TGTGCCAGCAGCCCGATACAGGACGCGAACACTGAAGCTTTCTTT.

This clone was detected once. This chain links TRBV11-2 with TRBJ1-6; TRBD1 agrees at 10 bases. Trimming at V came to 6 bases and at J to 0 bases, leaving 2 bases not matched to a gene. CDR3 length: 16 residues. Germline loops: CDR1 SGHAT, CDR2 FQNNGV. CDR3 region: CASRRTGGSYNSPLHF. In nucleotides, the CDR3 is TGTGCCAGCAGACGGACAGGGGGCTCCTATAATTCACCCCTCCACTTT.

J is TRBJ2-5 and V is TRBV13; no clear D. This CDR3 contains 14 residues. From germline, CDR1 is PRHDT and CDR2 FYEKMQ (reference sequence). V was shortened by 2 bases and J by 5 bases, with 12 bases between the two germline ends. The CDR3 here is CASSLSIVSETQYF. The CDR3 nucleotides are TGTGCCAGCAGCTTATCTATAGTGAGCGAGACCCAGTACTTC.

This chain links TRBV2 with TRBJ2-5, with TRBD1 matching over 10 bases. V shed 6 bases and J 2 bases; nucleotides not matched to a gene: 3. The CDR3 extends over 14 amino acids. Germline V CDR1 and CDR2: SNHLY, FYNNEI. The DNA for the CDR3 is TGTGCCAGCAGCTGGGACAGGGGACAAGAGACCCAGTACTTC. Its protein is CASSWDRGQETQYF. The entire variable domain, with the rest obtained from reference TRBV2 and TRBJ2-5, is as follows: EPEVTQTPSHQVTQMGQEVILRCVPISNHLYFYWYRQILGQKVEFLVSFYNNEISEKSEIFDDQFSVERPDGSNFTLKIRSTKLEDSAMYFCASSWDRGQETQYFGPGTRLLVL.

The chain is built from TRBV5-4 and TRBJ1-4; 9 bases line up with TRBD1. CDR3 length equals 14 residues. The germline gives CDR1 SGHNT, CDR2 YYREEE (reference sequence). The J segment lost 7 bases and the V segment lost 3 bases, leaving 4 bases of the junction unmatched. The CDR3: CASSSQGATEKLFF. DNA of the CDR3: TGTGCCAGCAGCTCACAGGGGGCGACTGAAAAACTGTTTTTT. Full variable domain (missing parts from reference TRBV5-4 and TRBJ1-4): ETGVTQSPTHLIKTRGQQVTLRCSSQSGHNTVSWYQQALGQGPQFIFQYYREEENGRGNFPPRFSGLQFPNYSSELNVNALELDDSALYLCASSSQGATEKLFFGSGTQLSVL.

This clone has more than one count but fewer than ten. The rearrangement uses TRBV11-2 and TRBJ2-7; a weak D match, TRBD2 (7 bases). Germline V lookup: CDR1 SGHAT, CDR2 FQNNGV. The V gene lost 5 bases and the J gene lost 8 bases, with 16 bases spanning the gap. The CDR3 is 13 amino acids. The CDR3 DNA reads as TGTGCCAGCAGCACCGGGCCGCGGGGGCAGCAGTACTTC. This encodes CASSTGPRGQQYF. Full variable domain (missing parts from reference TRBV11-2 and TRBJ2-7): EAGVAQSPRYKIIEKRQSVAFWCNPISGHATLYWYQQILGQGPKLLIQFQNNGVVDDSQLPKDRFSAERLKGVDSTLKIQPAKLEDSAVYLCASSTGPRGQQYFGPGTRLTVT.

V is TRBV4-1 and J is TRBJ1-5, with 8 bases that match TRBD1. Germline V gene lookup returns CDR1 MGHRA and CDR2 YSYEKL. The CDR3 runs 14 residues. J was trimmed by 3 bases and V by 5 bases; bases with no gene match: 3. The CDR3 here is CASSDRGLNQPQHF. CDR3 bases: TGCGCCAGCAGCGACAGGGGCCTCAATCAGCCCCAGCATTTT.

The chain couples TRBV19 to TRBJ1-1, with TRBD1 identical over 9 bases. The CDR3 is made up of 15 amino acids. Looked up from germline, CDR1 is LNHDA and CDR2 is SQIVND (reference sequence). With V trimmed by 7 bases and J by 5 bases, 11 bases remained unmatched. The CDR3 protein is CASTDGGTGWTEAFF. In DNA, the CDR3 is TGTGCCAGTACTGATGGGGGGACAGGGTGGACTGAAGCTTTCTTT.

CDR3 in DNA: TGTGCCAGCAGTTACTCTGGCGGGGGGCCCCTCGAGCAGTACTTC. This encodes CASSYSGGGPLEQYF. The chain links TRBV6-5 to TRBJ2-7; TRBD2 matches 8 bases. The CDR3 runs to 15 residues. Germline CDR1 and CDR2: MNHEY and SVGAGI. J lost 6 bases, V lost 0 bases, and 7 bases had no gene match.

The chain joins TRBV27 to TRBJ1-4; 7 bases match TRBD1. The CDR3 covers 13 residues. Germline V gene sequence: CDR1 MNHEY, CDR2 SMNVEV (reference sequence). Losses at the gene ends were 8 bases for V and 8 bases for J; bases not matched to a gene: 8. The DNA of the CDR3 is TGTGCCAGCGGGAAATTGGACAGGGAAAAACTGTTTTTT. Protein sequence: CASGKLDREKLFF.

This chain joins TRBV19 and TRBJ2-7, with D tentatively TRBD1 (6 bases). V dropped 9 bases and J dropped 3 bases, with 18 bases sitting between them. Germline V gene sequence: CDR1 LNHDA, CDR2 SQIVND (reference sequence). This CDR3 spans 14 amino acids. CDR3 sequence (DNA): TGTGCCAGACCGCGAGGGGGACAAATCTACGAGCAGTACTTC. Its protein product is CARPRGGQIYEQYF.

The chain recombines TRBV3-1 (or the pseudogene TRBV3-2) with TRBJ2-5; TRBD2 might be the D (7 bases). Germline V lookup: CDR1 LGHDT, CDR2 YNNKEL (reference sequence). Trimming stripped 0 bases from V and 1 base from J, with 15 bases between. This CDR3 has 17 residues. The CDR3 sequence: CASSQEYGGDIQETQYF. The CDR3 DNA reads TGTGCCAGCAGCCAAGAATATGGGGGGGACATCCAAGAGACCCAGTACTTC.

This clone was counted a single time. The chain couples TRBV11-2 to TRBJ2-7; 11 positions match TRBD2. The junction had 10 bases not matched to a gene; V was cut back by 5 bases and J by 7 bases. Germline V gives CDR1 SGHAT, CDR2 FQNNGV. This CDR3 is 15 amino acids long. The DNA for the CDR3 is TGTGCCAGCAGCGCAAGGGGACTAGCGGCTGGGGAGCAGTACTTC. Its translation is CASSARGLAAGEQYF.

This clone was detected only once. The CDR3 loop reads CASSSTTGDGGYTF. The CDR3 nucleotides read TGTGCCAGCAGCTCAACGACAGGGGATGGGGGCTACACCTTC. V and J are TRBV5-8 and TRBJ1-2, with 8 bases lining up with TRBD1. CDR3 length: 14 amino acids. Germline-derived CDR1 and CDR2 are SGHTS and YDEGEE. The V and J ends lost 3 bases and 8 bases, in that order; junction bases with no gene match: 9.

In regard to this clone: This specimen includes other DNA sequences encoding the same CDR3. V usage is TRBV9 and J usage is TRBJ2-7, with 9 positions matching TRBD1. Germline V lookup: CDR1 SGDLS, CDR2 YYNGEE. This CDR3 spans 14 amino acids. With V trimmed by 4 bases and J by 3 bases, 5 bases remained unmatched. CDR3 nucleotides: TGTGCCAGCAGCTTGGGACAGGGAGACTACGAGCAGTACTTC. Its protein is CASSLGQGDYEQYF.

The V and J genes are TRBV5-6 and TRBJ2-2; the D is unclear. Per germline, CDR1 SGHDT and CDR2 YYEEEE. Trimming stripped 4 bases from V and 4 bases from J, with 8 bases between. The CDR3 length is 13 residues. CDR3 coding DNA: TGTGCCAGCAGCATCGACTCCACCGGGGAGCTGTTTTTT. Translated, it gives CASSIDSTGELFF. Using reference TRBV5-6 and TRBJ2-2 for the parts outside the CDR3, the full variable domain is DAGVTQSPTHLIKTRGQQVTLRCSPKSGHDTVSWYQQALGQGPQFIFQYYEEEERQRGNFPDRFSGHQFPNYSSELNVNALLLGDSALYLCASSIDSTGELFFGEGSRLTVL.

This chain uses TRBV7-9 with TRBJ2-1; 10 positions match TRBD2. Germline V gene lookup returns CDR1 SEHNR and CDR2 FQNEAQ (reference sequence). This CDR3 is 15 amino acids long. The V gene end was trimmed by 3 bases and the J gene end by 6 bases; junction bases not matched to a gene: 5. The CDR3 region is CASSFSAGGRNEQFF. DNA of the CDR3: TGTGCCAGCAGCTTCTCAGCGGGGGGGCGCAATGAGCAGTTCTTC.